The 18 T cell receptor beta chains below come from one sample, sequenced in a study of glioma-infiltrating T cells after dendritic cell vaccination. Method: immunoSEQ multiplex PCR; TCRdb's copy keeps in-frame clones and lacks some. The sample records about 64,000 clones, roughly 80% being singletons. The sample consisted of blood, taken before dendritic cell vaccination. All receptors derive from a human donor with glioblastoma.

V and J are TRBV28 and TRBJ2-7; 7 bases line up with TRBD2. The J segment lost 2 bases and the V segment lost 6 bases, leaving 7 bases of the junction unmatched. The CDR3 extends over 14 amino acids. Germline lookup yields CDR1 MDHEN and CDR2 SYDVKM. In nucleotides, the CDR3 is TGTGCCAGCAGCCCGGGGAGGGTCCCCTACGAGCAGTACTTC. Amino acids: CASSPGRVPYEQYF.

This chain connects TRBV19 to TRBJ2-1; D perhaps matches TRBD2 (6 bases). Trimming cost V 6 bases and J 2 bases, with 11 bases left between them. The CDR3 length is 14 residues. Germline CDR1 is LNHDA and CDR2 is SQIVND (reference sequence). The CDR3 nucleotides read TGTGCCAGTAGCGCGGGGTTGACCTACAATGAGCAGTTCTTC. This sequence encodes CASSAGLTYNEQFF.

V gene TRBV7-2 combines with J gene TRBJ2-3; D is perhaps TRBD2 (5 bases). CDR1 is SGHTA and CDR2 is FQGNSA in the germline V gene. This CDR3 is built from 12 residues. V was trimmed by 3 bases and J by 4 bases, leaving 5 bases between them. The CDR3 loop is CASSFSADTQYF. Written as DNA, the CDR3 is TGTGCCAGCAGCTTTAGCGCAGATACGCAGTATTTT.

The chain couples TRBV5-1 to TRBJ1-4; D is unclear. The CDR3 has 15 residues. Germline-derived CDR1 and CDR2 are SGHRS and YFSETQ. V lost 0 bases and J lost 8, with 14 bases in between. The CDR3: CASSLAPGMDEKLFF. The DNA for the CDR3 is TGCGCCAGCAGCTTGGCCCCGGGGATGGACGAAAAACTGTTTTTT.

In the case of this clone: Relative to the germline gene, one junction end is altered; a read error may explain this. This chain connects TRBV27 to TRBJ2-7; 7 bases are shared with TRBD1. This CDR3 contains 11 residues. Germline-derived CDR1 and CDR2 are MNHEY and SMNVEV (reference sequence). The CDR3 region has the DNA TGTGCCAGCAGTTTCCGCGGACAGGAGATTTTC. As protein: CASSFRGQEIF.

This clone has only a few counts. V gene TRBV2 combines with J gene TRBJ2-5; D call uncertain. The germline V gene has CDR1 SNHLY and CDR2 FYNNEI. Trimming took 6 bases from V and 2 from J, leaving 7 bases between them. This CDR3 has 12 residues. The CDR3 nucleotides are TGTGCCAGCAGCGCCCTACAAGAGACCCAGTACTTC. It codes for CASSALQETQYF.

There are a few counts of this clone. The CDR3 loop is CASSQDLAIQYF. CDR3 bases: TGCGCCAGCAGCCAAGATCTGGCCATTCAGTACTTC. This rearrangement joins TRBV4-1 to TRBJ2-4; D unresolved. CDR1 and CDR2 from the germline V gene are MGHRA and YSYEKL. This CDR3 is 12 amino acids long. Trimming removed 0 bases from V and 9 bases from J, with 6 bases in between.

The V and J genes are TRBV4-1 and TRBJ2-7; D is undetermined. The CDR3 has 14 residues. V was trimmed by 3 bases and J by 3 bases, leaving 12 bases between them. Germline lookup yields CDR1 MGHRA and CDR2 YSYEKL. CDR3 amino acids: CASSQAMTNYEQYF. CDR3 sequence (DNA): TGCGCCAGCAGCCAGGCCATGACAAACTACGAGCAGTACTTC.

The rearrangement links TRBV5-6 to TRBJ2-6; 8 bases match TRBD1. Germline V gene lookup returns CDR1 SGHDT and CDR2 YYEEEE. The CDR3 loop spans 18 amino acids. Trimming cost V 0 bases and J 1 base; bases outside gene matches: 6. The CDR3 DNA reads TGTGCCAGCAGCTTGGAAAGGACAGGGATATCTGGGGCCAACGTCCTGACTTTC. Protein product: CASSLERTGISGANVLTF.

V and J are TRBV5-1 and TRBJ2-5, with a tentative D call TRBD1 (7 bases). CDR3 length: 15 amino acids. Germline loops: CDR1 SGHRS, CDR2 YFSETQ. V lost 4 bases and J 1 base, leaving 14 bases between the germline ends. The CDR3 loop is CASSLEGQPQETQYF. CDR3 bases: TGCGCCAGCAGCCTGGAGGGACAGCCCCAAGAGACCCAGTACTTC.

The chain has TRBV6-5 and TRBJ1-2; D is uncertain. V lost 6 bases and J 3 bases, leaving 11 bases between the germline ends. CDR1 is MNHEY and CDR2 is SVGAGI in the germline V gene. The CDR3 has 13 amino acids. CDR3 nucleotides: TGTGCCAGCAGCGTCGCGGTTCACTATGGCTACACCTTC. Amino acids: CASSVAVHYGYTF.

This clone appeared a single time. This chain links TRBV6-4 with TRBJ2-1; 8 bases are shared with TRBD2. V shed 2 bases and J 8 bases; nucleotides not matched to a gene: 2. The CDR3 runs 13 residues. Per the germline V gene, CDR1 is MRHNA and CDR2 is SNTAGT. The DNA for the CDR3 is TGTGCCAGCAGTGACGAACTAGCGGATGAGCAGTTCTTC. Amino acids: CASSDELADEQFF.

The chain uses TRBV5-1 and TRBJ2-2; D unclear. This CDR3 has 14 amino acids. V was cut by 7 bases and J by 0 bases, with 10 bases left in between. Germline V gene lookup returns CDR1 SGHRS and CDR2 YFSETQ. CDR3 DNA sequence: TGCGCCAGCGGCCAAGTACCGAACACCGGGGAGCTGTTTTTT. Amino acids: CASGQVPNTGELFF. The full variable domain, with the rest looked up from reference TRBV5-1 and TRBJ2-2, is KAGVTQTPRYLIKTRGQQVTLSCSPISGHRSVSWYQQTPGQGLQFLFEYFSETQRNKGNFPGRFSGRQFSNSRSEMNVSTLELGDSALYLCASGQVPNTGELFFGEGSRLTVL.

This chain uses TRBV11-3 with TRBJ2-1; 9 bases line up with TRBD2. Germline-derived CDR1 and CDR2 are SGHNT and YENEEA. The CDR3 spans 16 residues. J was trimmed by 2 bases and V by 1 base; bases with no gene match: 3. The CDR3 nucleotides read TGTGCCAGCAGCTTAGTGGTAGCGGGGGCCTACAATGAGCAGTTCTTC. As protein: CASSLVVAGAYNEQFF.

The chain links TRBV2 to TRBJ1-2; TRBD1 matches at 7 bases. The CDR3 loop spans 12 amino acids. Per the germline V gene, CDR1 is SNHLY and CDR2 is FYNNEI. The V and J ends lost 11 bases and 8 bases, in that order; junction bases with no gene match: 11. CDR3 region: CAASGRGRGYTF. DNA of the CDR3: TGTGCCGCCAGCGGAAGGGGGCGAGGCTACACCTTC.

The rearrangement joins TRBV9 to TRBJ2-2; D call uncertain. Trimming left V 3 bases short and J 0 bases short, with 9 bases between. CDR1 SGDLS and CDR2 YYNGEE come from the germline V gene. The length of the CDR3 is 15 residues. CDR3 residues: CASSADIANTGELFF. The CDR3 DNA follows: TGTGCCAGCAGCGCCGACATCGCGAACACCGGGGAGCTGTTTTTT.

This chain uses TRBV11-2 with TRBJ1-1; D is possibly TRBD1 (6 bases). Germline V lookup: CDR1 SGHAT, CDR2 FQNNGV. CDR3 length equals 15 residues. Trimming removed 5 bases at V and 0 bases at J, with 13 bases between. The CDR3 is CASSAGQFLNTEAFF. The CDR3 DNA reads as TGTGCCAGCAGCGCTGGACAGTTCTTGAACACTGAAGCTTTCTTT.

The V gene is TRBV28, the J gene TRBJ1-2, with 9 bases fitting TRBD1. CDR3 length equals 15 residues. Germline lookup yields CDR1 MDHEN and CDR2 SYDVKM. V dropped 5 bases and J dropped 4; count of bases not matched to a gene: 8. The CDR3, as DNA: TGTGCCAGCAGTCCCACAGGGGGCGCTTCCTATGGCTACACCTTC. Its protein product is CASSPTGGASYGYTF.